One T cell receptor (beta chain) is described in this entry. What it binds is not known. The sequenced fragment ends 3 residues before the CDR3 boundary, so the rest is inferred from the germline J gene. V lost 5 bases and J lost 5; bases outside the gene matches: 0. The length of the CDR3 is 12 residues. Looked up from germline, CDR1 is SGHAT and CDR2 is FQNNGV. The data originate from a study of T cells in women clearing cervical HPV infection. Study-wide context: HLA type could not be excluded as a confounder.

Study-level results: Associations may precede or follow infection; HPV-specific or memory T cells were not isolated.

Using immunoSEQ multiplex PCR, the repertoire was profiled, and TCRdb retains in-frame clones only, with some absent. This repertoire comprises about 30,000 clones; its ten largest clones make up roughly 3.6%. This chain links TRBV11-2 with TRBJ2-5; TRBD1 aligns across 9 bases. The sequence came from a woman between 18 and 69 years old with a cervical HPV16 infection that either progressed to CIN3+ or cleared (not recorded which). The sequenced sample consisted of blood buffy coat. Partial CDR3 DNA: TGTGCCAGCAGCGACAGGGGGGAGACC. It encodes CASSDRGET. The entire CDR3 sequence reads CASSDRGETQYF.